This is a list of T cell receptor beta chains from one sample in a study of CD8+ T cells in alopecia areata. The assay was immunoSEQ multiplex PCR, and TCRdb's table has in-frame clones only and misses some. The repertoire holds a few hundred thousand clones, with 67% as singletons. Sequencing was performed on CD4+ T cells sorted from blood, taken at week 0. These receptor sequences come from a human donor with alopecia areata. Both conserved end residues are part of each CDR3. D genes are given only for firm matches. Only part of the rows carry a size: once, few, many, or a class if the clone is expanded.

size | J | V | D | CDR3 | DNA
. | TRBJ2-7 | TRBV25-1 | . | CASSEWSGTTSSYEQYF | TGTGCCAGCAGTGAATGGAGCGGCACGACCTCCTCCTACGAGCAGTACTTC
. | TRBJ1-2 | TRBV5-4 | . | CASSLAQQDYGYTF | TGTGCCAGCAGCTTGGCCCAACAGGACTATGGCTACACCTTC
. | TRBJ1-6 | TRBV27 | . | CASSPRKGGSSPLHF | TGTGCCAGCAGTCCCCGAAAGGGTGGGTCTTCACCCCTCCACTTT
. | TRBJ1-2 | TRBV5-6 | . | CASSRTRSGYGYTF | TGTGCCAGCAGCCGAACCAGGAGCGGCTATGGCTACACCTTC
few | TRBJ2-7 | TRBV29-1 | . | CSVRTGRSYEQYF | TGCAGCGTTCGAACAGGACGGTCCTACGAGCAGTACTTC
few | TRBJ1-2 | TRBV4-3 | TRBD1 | CASSKNRGYGYTF | TGCGCCAGCAGCAAGAACAGGGGCTATGGCTACACCTTC
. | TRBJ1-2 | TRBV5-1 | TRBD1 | CASSTTGSKSYTF | TGCGCCAGCAGTACGACAGGGAGTAAGAGCTACACCTTC
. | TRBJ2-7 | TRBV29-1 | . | CSVVGNSYEQYF | TGCAGCGTTGTTGGTAACTCCTACGAGCAGTACTTC
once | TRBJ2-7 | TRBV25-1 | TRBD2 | CASRTSDYEQYF | TGTGCCAGCCGGACTAGCGACTACGAGCAGTACTTC
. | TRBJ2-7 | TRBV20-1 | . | CSAPRGNEQYF | TGCAGTGCTCCCCGGGGAAACGAGCAGTACTTC
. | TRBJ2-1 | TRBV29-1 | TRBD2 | CSVITSGGAGEQFF | TGCAGCGTGATAACTAGCGGGGGGGCCGGTGAGCAGTTCTTC
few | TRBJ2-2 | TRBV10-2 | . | CASTELADTGELFF | TGCGCCAGCACCGAGCTAGCTGACACCGGGGAGCTGTTTTTT
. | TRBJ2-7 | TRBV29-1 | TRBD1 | CSVRQGSPYDEQYF | TGCAGCGTTCGACAGGGGTCCCCCTACGACGAGCAGTACTTC
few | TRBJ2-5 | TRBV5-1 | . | CASSLVQETQYF | TGCGCCAGCAGCTTGGTCCAAGAGACCCAGTACTTC
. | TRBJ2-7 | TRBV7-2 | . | CASSTNINSYEQYF | TGTGCCAGCAGCACGAACATAAACTCCTACGAGCAGTACTTC